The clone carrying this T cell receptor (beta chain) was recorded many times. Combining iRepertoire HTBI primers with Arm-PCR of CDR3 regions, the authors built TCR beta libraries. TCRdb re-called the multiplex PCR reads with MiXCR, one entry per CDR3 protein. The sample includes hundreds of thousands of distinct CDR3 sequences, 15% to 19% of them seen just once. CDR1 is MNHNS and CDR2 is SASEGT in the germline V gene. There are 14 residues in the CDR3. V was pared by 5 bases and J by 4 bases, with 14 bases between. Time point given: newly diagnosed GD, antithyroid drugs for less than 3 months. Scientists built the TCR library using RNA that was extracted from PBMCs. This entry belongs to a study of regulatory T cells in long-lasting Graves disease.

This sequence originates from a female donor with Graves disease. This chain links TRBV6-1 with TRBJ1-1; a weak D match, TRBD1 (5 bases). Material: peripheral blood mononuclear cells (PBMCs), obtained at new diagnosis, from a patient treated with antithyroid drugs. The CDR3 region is CASSSRDWGTEAFF. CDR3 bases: TGTGCCAGCAGTAGCAGGGACTGGGGCACTGAAGCTTTCTTT.